This TCR beta chain came from a study of beta chain features in type 1 diabetes. Study-wide findings and caveats: Type 1 diabetes patients had TCRB CDR3s that were shorter (moderately but significantly so) in all four CD4+ subsets.

This clone was counted a few times. Its antigen is as yet unknown. Using CD45RO/CCR7/CD25/CD127/CD95/CD27, CD4+ naive, central memory, regulatory and stem cell-like memory cells were sorted. Per germline, CDR1 MNHEY and CDR2 SVGAGI. The CDR3 length is 14 residues. V was cut by 2 bases and J by 3 bases, with 11 bases left in between. The investigators reverse transcribed all of the isolated RNA, so they sequenced expressed TCRB transcripts. The data were produced by immunoSEQ multiplex PCR, yet TCRdb's version contains in-frame clones alone and is incomplete. The table includes 150,000 to 200,000 clones, 7.5% to 8.5% detected once.

J is TRBJ2-7 and V is TRBV6-5; weak D call: TRBD1 (5 bases). The sequencing input was central memory CD4+ T cells from blood. The sequence derives from a young man with type 1 diabetes. CDR3 sequence: CASSYIWGNYEQYF. In nucleotides, the CDR3 is TGTGCCAGCAGTTACATATGGGGCAACTACGAGCAGTACTTC.